The present TCR beta chain was sequenced within a study of cytomegalovirus exposure and HLA in healthy donors. Whole-study results and caveats: In a later analysis, TCR beta V- and J-gene trimming was associated with a missense DCLRE1C variant. The study found most TCR sequences rare, yet found some public TCRs in many donors. Versus the approximately 720-donor mean, an Asian-associated ancestry cluster reportedly showed fewer N-insertions in a later analysis.

Per germline, CDR1 SGHVS and CDR2 FQNEAQ. V lost 1 base and J lost 2, with 12 bases in between. CDR3 size: 16 residues. To note about this clone: The antigen is undetermined.

The PCR employed 60 Vbeta primers together with 13 Jbeta primers. Method: immunoSEQ multiplex PCR; TCRdb's copy keeps in-frame clones and lacks some. The sample lists around 130,000 clones; around 77% were seen once. This receptor was obtained from a man aged 45-65 years in good health and CMV-seronegative. The sequencing input was PBMCs. The chain recombines TRBV7-8 with TRBJ2-1; D is perhaps TRBD2 (6 bases). CDR3 sequence reads: CASSLEGRGPYNEQFF. The CDR3 DNA is TGTGCCAGCAGCTTAGAGGGGCGGGGTCCCTACAATGAGCAGTTCTTC.